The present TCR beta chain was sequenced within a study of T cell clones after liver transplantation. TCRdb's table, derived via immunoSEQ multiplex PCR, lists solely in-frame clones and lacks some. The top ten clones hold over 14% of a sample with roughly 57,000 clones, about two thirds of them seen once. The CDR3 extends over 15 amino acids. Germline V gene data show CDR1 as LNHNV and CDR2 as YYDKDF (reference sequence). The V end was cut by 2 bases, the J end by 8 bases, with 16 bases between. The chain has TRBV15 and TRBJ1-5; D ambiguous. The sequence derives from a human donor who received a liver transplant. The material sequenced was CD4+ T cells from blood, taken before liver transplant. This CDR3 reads CATSRSKRSEEPQHF. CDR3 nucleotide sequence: TGTGCCACCAGCAGATCAAAGCGGTCGGAAGAGCCCCAGCATTTT.